This T cell receptor beta chain was obtained from a study of blood T cell repertoires in COVID-19. Germline assignment: CDR1 SGHAT and CDR2 FQDESV (reference sequence). This CDR3 is 14 amino acids long. J lost 8 bases, V lost 2 bases, and 5 bases had no gene match. As originally analysed: Amplification of reference gene primers was used by the study to estimate nucleated cell counts. Some clones are missing from TCRdb's copy, which holds only in-frame ones; the method was immunoSEQ multiplex PCR. V and J calls and clone size come straight from that table; D and trimming were deduced from the DNA. The profile shows under 300,000 clones, 75% to 90% of them singletons. Participants were aged about 18 to 90 years, lived in around 25 US areas, and enrolled virtually. Participants classified as exposed had met a COVID-19 case within 2 weeks before study entry.

The J gene is TRBJ2-1, the V gene TRBV11-1, with 8 bases identical to TRBD2. This TCR derives from a woman between 40 and 55 years old who had been exposed to COVID-19. The sequencing sample was made of PBMCs or T cells enriched from blood (not recorded which). CDR3 nucleotides: TGTGCCAGCAGCTTACTAGCGGGCGGATATGAGCAGTTCTTC. Its protein is CASSLLAGGYEQFF.